What follows are 18 T cell receptor beta chains derived from one specimen sequenced in a study of CD8 T cells in ankylosing spondylitis. Each CDR3 protein is one row after TCRdb ran MiXCR on the 5' RACE reads. The data hold roughly 230,000 distinct CDR3 sequences, with over 15% observed a single time. The sequenced sample consisted of blood, either unsorted or a sorted T cell fraction (not recorded which). The source of these receptors is a male donor with ankylosing spondylitis or in good health (not recorded which).

This clonotype was seen more than once but under ten times. The chain couples TRBV4-3 to TRBJ2-7; D might be TRBD2 (6 bases). This CDR3 region has 16 residues. In germline, CDR1 is LGHNA, CDR2 YSLEER. V lost 0 bases and J lost 0, with 12 bases in between. The CDR3 spells CASSQDWGTPSYEQYF. For the CDR3, the DNA is TGCGCCAGCAGCCAAGATTGGGGGACTCCCTCCTACGAGCAGTACTTC.

The rearrangement joins TRBV29-1 to TRBJ2-2; 11 nucleotides match TRBD2. Germline V CDR1 and CDR2: SQVTM, ANQGSEA. The V and J ends lost 6 bases and 2 bases, in that order; junction bases with no gene match: 8. The CDR3 loop spans 16 amino acids. Written as DNA, the CDR3 is TGCAGCGTAGCGGGACTAGCGGAGACCAACACCGGGGAGCTGTTTTTT. Translation: CSVAGLAETNTGELFF.

The chain recombines TRBV6-5 with TRBJ1-1, with 8 bases fitting TRBD1. Germline trimming cut 4 bases from V and 1 base from J; bases unmatched to any gene: 5. CDR1 is MNHEY, CDR2 SVGAGI, per germline. This CDR3 is built from 15 residues. CDR3 sequence (DNA): TGTGCCAGCAGTTCTTGGACAGGGAGGAACACTGAAGCTTTCTTT. Translation gives CASSSWTGRNTEAFF.

In this sample, this clonotype turned up a few times. V and J are TRBV7-9 and TRBJ2-7; 11 positions agree with TRBD1. The germline CDR1 and CDR2 sequences are SEHNR and FQNEAQ (reference sequence). J lost 2 bases, V lost 0 bases, and 3 bases had no gene match. This CDR3 is 16 amino acids long. In DNA form, the CDR3 reads TGTGCCAGCAGCTTAGCGCTGGGACAGGGGGCCTACGAGCAGTACTTC. Translation gives CASSLALGQGAYEQYF. The full variable domain, its missing parts supplied by reference TRBV7-9 and TRBJ2-7, is DTGVSQNPRHKITKRGQNVTFRCDPISEHNRLYWYRQTLGQGPEFLTYFQNEAQLEKSRLLSDRFSAERPKGSFSTLEIQRTEQGDSAMYLCASSLALGQGAYEQYFGPGTRLTVT.

A few counts support this clonotype. This chain connects TRBV5-5 to TRBJ1-5; D gene ambiguous. The germline CDR1 and CDR2 sequences are SGHKS and YYEKEE (reference sequence). V gave up 1 base and J gave up 7 bases, with 6 bases separating them. The CDR3 contains 12 residues. Written as DNA, the CDR3 is TGTGCCAGCAGCTTGACCATGCAGCCCCAGCATTTT. Its protein product is CASSLTMQPQHF.

This sequence joins TRBV4-1 and TRBJ2-7; 7 nucleotides match TRBD2. The CDR3 is made up of 15 amino acids. Germline V gene lookup returns CDR1 MGHRA and CDR2 YSYEKL. V gave up 1 base and J gave up 2 bases; unmatched junction bases: 5. CDR3 amino acids: CASSQVAGRTYEQYF. The CDR3 DNA reads as TGCGCCAGCAGCCAAGTAGCGGGCAGGACCTACGAGCAGTACTTC.

The chain is built from TRBV29-1 and TRBJ2-2, with TRBD1 matching over 7 bases. Trimming took 8 bases from V and 1 from J; bases not matched to a gene: 7. The CDR3 runs to 14 residues. CDR1 and CDR2 from the germline V gene are SQVTM and ANQGSEA. CDR3 sequence reads: CSSAGTENTGELFF. The CDR3 bases are TGCAGCAGCGCCGGGACAGAGAACACCGGGGAGCTGTTTTTT.

The rearrangement links TRBV12-3 or TRBV12-4 to TRBJ2-3, with D perhaps matching TRBD2 (5 bases). The CDR3 covers 14 residues. Deletions cut 6 bases from V and 2 bases from J, with 12 bases between. CDR3 in amino acids: CASRRVALTDTQYF. The DNA for the CDR3 is TGTGCCAGCAGGAGGGTAGCCCTCACAGATACGCAGTATTTT.

CDR3 DNA sequence: TGCGCCAGCAGCTTGGGGGTTAGCTCCTACGAGCAGTACTTC. This sequence encodes CASSLGVSSYEQYF. The rearrangement joins TRBV5-1 to TRBJ2-7; D unclear. The CDR3 covers 14 residues. The germline V gene has CDR1 SGHRS and CDR2 YFSETQ. Trimming took 0 bases from V and 0 from J, leaving 7 bases between them.

The chain uses TRBV4-3 and TRBJ2-5; 7 nucleotides line up with TRBD2. The CDR3 extends over 15 amino acids. Germline V lookup: CDR1 LGHNA, CDR2 YSLEER. The ends lost 0 bases at V and 2 bases at J; junction bases unmatched: 3. In DNA, the CDR3 is TGCGCCAGCAGCCAAGACCGGGGAGGGCAAGAGACCCAGTACTTC. Protein sequence: CASSQDRGGQETQYF.

The V gene is TRBV20-1, the J gene TRBJ2-7; tentatively, D is TRBD2 (5 bases). V dropped 6 bases and J dropped 5 bases, with 23 bases sitting between them. This CDR3 is built from 15 residues. The germline V gene encodes CDR1 DFQATT and CDR2 SNEGSKA (reference sequence). CDR3 bases: TGCAGTGCCGAGCGGCCCCCAGAGGATTGGAACGAGCAGTACTTC. The encoded protein is CSAERPPEDWNEQYF.

The genes are TRBV29-1 and TRBJ2-1; D call uncertain. V was pared by 7 bases and J by 8 bases, with 21 bases between. This CDR3 contains 14 residues. Per germline, CDR1 SQVTM and CDR2 ANQGSEA. CDR3 residues: CSAYSLGGGDEQFF. CDR3 coding DNA: TGCAGCGCCTATAGTCTGGGCGGCGGCGATGAGCAGTTCTTC.

This clonotype came up a few times. The chain has TRBV5-1 and TRBJ1-2, with TRBD1 matching 7 bases. CDR1 SGHRS and CDR2 YFSETQ come from the germline V gene. The CDR3 is 15 amino acids. V lost 3 bases and J lost 8; bases outside the gene matches: 13. In nucleotides, the CDR3 is TGCGCCAGCAGCTCGGATCCGGGACAGCTAAACGGCTACACCTTC. Protein: CASSSDPGQLNGYTF.

This clonotype has just a few counts. The CDR3 loop is CASSEGQGANTEAFF. The CDR3 DNA follows: TGTGCCAGCAGTGAGGGACAGGGCGCGAACACTGAAGCTTTCTTT. The rearrangement links TRBV6-1 to TRBJ1-1; the match to TRBD1 covers 9 bases. The CDR3 totals 15 residues. CDR1 MNHNS and CDR2 SASEGT come from the germline V gene. Trimming at V came to 3 bases and at J to 1 base, leaving 3 bases not matched to a gene.

This clonotype was observed many times. The chain uses TRBV7-9 and TRBJ2-7, with unresolved D. CDR3 size: 13 residues. Germline V gene sequence: CDR1 SEHNR, CDR2 FQNEAQ (reference sequence). Trimming took 8 bases from V and 0 from J, leaving 11 bases between them. The CDR3 is CASSPRISYEQYF. CDR3 sequence (DNA): TGTGCCAGCTCTCCACGAATCTCCTACGAGCAGTACTTC.

This clonotype was found a few times. The chain links TRBV6-5 to TRBJ1-1, with D unclear. The CDR3 runs 15 residues. V was clipped by 4 bases and J by 1 base, with 13 bases between them. Germline V gives CDR1 MNHEY, CDR2 SVGAGI. The DNA for the CDR3 is TGTGCCAGCAGTTCAACAGTGTACACGAACACTGAAGCTTTCTTT. It yields the protein CASSSTVYTNTEAFF.

This clonotype was seen many times. The chain is built from TRBV15 and TRBJ1-1; 8 bases match TRBD1. Trimming at V came to 6 bases and at J to 4 bases, leaving 4 bases not matched to a gene. Germline CDR1 and CDR2: LNHNV and YYDKDF (reference sequence). The CDR3 sequence is 13 residues long. DNA for the CDR3: TGTGCCACCAGATGGACAGGGAGCACTGAAGCTTTCTTT. Amino acid sequence: CATRWTGSTEAFF.

This chain links TRBV7-9 with TRBJ2-2, with 8 bases identical to TRBD1. The length of the CDR3 is 17 residues. Looked up from germline, CDR1 is SEHNR and CDR2 is FQNEAQ (reference sequence). After removal of 4 bases from V and 5 bases from J, the junction contained 12 bases not matched to a gene. CDR3 amino acids: CASSSTRDRSETGELFF. DNA for the CDR3: TGTGCCAGCAGCTCGACCAGGGACAGGTCTGAGACCGGGGAGCTGTTTTTT.